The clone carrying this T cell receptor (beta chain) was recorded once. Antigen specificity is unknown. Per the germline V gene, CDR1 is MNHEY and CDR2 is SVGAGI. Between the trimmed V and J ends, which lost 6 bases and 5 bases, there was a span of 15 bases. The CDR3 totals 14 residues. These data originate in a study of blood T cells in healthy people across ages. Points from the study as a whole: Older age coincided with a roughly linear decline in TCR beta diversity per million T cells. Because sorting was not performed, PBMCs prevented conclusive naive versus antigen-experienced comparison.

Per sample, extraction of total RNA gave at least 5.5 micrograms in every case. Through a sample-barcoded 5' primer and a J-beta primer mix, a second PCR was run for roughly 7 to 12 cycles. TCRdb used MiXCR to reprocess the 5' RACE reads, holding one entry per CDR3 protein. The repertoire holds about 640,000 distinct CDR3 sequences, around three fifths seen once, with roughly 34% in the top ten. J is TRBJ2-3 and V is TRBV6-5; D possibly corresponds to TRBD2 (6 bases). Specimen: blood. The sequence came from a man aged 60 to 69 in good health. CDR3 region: CASSYALEGDTQYF. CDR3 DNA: TGTGCCAGCAGCTACGCCCTGGAGGGAGATACGCAGTATTTT.